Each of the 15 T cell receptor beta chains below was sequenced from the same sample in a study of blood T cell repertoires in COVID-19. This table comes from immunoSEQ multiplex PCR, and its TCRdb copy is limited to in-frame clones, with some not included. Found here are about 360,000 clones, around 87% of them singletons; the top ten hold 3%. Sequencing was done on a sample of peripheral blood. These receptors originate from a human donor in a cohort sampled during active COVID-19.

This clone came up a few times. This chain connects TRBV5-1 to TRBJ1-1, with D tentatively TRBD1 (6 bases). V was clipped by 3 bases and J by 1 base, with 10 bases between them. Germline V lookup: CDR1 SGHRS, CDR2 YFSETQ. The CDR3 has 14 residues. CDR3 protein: CASSWGRGNTEAFF. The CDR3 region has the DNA TGCGCCAGCAGCTGGGGGCGTGGGAACACTGAAGCTTTCTTT.

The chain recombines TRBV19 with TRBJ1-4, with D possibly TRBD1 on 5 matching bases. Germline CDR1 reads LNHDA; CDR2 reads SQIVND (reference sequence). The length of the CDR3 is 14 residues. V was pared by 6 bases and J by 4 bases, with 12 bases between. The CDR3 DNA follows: TGTGCCAGTAGCGATCAGGGTTATAATGAAAAACTGTTTTTT. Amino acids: CASSDQGYNEKLFF.

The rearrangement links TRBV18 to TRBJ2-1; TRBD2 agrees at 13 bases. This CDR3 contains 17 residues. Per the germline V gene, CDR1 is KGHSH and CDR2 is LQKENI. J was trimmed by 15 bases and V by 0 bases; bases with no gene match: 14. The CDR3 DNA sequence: TGTGCCAGCTCACCACCCAGACTAGCGGGGGGCTCTACGCTCACGTTCTTC. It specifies CASSPPRLAGGSTLTFF.

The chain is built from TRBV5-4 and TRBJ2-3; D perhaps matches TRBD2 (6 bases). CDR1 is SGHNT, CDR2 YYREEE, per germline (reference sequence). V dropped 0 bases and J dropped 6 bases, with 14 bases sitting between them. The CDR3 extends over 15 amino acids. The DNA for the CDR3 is TGTGCCAGCAGCTTGGCCGGGGGTATTGGGGATACGCAGTATTTT. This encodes CASSLAGGIGDTQYF. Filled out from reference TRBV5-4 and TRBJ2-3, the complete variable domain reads ETGVTQSPTHLIKTRGQQVTLRCSSQSGHNTVSWYQQALGQGPQFIFQYYREEENGRGNFPPRFSGLQFPNYSSELNVNALELDDSALYLCASSLAGGIGDTQYFGPGTRLTVL.

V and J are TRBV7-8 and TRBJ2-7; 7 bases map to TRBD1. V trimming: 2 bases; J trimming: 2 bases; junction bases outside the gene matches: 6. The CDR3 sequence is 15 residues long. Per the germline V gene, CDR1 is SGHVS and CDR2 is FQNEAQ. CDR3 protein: CASSLLGTDTYEQYF. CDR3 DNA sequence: TGTGCCAGCAGCTTACTCGGGACAGATACCTACGAGCAGTACTTC.

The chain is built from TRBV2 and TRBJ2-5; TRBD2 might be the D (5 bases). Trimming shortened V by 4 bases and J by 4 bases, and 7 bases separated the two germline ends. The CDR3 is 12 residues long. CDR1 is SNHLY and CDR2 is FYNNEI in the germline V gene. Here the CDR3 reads CASSGEGETQYF. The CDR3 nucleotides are TGTGCCAGCAGTGGAGAGGGAGAGACCCAGTACTTC.

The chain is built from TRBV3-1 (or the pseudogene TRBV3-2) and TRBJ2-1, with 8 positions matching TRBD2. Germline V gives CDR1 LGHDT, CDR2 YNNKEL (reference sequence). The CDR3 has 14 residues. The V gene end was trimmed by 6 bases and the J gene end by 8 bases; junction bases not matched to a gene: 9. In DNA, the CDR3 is TGTGCCAGCAGTTCCATAGCGGGAAGGGATGAGCAGTTCTTC. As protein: CASSSIAGRDEQFF.

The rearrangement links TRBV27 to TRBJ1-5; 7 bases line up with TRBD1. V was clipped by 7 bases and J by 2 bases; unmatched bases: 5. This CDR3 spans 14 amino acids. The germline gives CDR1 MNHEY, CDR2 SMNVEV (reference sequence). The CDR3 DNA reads TGTGCCAGCACCTCCGGGACAGGCAATCAGCCCCAGCATTTT. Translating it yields CASTSGTGNQPQHF.

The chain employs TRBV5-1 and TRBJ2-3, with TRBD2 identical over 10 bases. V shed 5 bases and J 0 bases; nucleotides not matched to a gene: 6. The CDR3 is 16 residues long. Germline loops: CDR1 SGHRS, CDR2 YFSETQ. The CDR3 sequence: CASSPSGGQSTDTQYF. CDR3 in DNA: TGCGCCAGCAGTCCTAGCGGGGGCCAGAGCACAGATACGCAGTATTTT.

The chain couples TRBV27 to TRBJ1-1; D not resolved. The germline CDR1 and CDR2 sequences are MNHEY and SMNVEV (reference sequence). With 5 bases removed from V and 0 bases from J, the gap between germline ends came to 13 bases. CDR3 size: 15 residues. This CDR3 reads CASSPNWLLNTEAFF. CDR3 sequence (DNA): TGTGCCAGCAGTCCGAATTGGCTGTTGAACACTGAAGCTTTCTTT.

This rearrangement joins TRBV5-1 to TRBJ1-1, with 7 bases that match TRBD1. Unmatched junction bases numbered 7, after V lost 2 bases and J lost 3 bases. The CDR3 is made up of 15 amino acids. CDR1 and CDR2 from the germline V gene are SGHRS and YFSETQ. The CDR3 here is CASSLLTGVDTEAFF. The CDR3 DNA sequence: TGCGCCAGCAGCTTACTAACAGGGGTGGACACTGAAGCTTTCTTT.

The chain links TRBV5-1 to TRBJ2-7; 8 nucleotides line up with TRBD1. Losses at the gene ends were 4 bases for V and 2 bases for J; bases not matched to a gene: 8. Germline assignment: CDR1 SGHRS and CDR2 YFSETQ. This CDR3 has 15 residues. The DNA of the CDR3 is TGCGCCAGCAGCCCGACGGGACAGGCCCCCTACGAGCAGTACTTC. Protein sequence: CASSPTGQAPYEQYF.

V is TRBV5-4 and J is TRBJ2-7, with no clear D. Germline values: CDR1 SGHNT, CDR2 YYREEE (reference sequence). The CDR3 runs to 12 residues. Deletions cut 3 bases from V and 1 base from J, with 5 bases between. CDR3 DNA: TGTGCCAGCAGCTACGGGTCCTACGAGCAGTACTTC. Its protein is CASSYGSYEQYF.

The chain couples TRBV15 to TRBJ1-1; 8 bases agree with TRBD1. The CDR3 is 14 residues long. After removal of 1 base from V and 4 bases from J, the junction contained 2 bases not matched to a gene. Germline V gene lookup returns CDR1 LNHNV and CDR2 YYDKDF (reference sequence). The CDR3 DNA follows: TGTGCCACCAGCAGAGCCACAGGGGGCACTGAAGCTTTCTTT. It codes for CATSRATGGTEAFF.

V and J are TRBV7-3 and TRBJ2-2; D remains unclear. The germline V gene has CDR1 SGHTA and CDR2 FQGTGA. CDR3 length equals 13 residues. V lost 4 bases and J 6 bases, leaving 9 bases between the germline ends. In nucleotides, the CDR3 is TGTGCCAGCAGCTCCTCCCCTCCCGGGGAGCTGTTTTTT. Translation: CASSSSPPGELFF.